These 10 T cell receptor beta chains were all obtained from the same sample, sequenced in a study of T cell repertoires in cytomegalovirus infection. TCRdb used MiXCR to reprocess the reads, holding one entry per CDR3 protein. The sample contains approximately 1,000,000 distinct CDR3 sequences, about 33% of which appear only once. Antigens for these TCRs are unknown. Specimen: cultured CD8+ T cells from PBMCs, collected from culture after CMV antigen stimulation. Receptors were obtained from a human donor in good health (CMV status not recorded). Some clones in this sample may be carry-over from other donors' samples.

This clonotype was seen ten or more times. The gene calls are TRBV19 and TRBJ2-2; D gene unclear. The length of the CDR3 is 16 residues. Germline CDR1 is LNHDA and CDR2 is SQIVND (reference sequence). V shed 0 bases and J shed 4 bases, with 12 bases lying between them. The CDR3 sequence is CASSIETFTTTGELFF. The DNA of the CDR3 is TGTGCCAGTAGTATAGAAACTTTTACTACCACCGGGGAGCTGTTTTTT.

In nucleotides, the CDR3 is TGTGCCAGCAGTTTATTCGGTGGCAGGGAGGGGTCCTACGAGCAGTACTTC. Translated: CASSLFGGREGSYEQYF. The chain combines TRBV12-3 or TRBV12-4 with TRBJ2-7, with 7 bases identical to TRBD2. This CDR3 has 17 amino acids. J gave up 1 base and V 2 bases, and 11 bases lay outside the gene matches.

This clonotype was counted once. This chain links TRBV11-2 with TRBJ2-1; D might be TRBD1 or TRBD2, each matching 5 bases. The CDR3 is 18 amino acids. Deletions cut 2 bases from V and 5 bases from J, with 22 bases between. CDR1 and CDR2 from the germline V gene are SGHAT and FQNNGV. The CDR3 spells CASSLKLGGPSPHNEQFF. In nucleotides, the CDR3 is TGTGCCAGCAGCTTAAAGCTTGGGGGACCAAGCCCACACAATGAGCAGTTCTTC.

The chain employs TRBV6-5 and TRBJ2-5; the D gene is possibly TRBD1 (5 bases). V lost 1 base and J 4 bases, leaving 10 bases between the germline ends. This CDR3 comprises 14 residues. CDR1 MNHEY and CDR2 SVGAGI come from the germline V gene. CDR3: CASSYWQGTETQYF. In DNA, the CDR3 is TGTGCCAGCAGTTACTGGCAGGGAACAGAGACCCAGTACTTC.

CDR3 residues: CASSPSRVIYEQYV. CDR3 coding DNA: TGTGCCAGCAGCCCTAGCAGGGTCATCTACGAGCAGTACGTC. The chain combines TRBV28 with TRBJ2-7, with D possibly being TRBD1 or TRBD2 (5 bases each). In germline, CDR1 is MDHEN, CDR2 SYDVKM. The CDR3 covers 14 residues. Trimming removed 6 bases at V and 3 bases at J, with 15 bases between.

The V call is TRBV19, the J call TRBJ1-2, with D possibly TRBD1 on 5 matching bases. Germline values: CDR1 LNHDA, CDR2 SQIVND (reference sequence). This CDR3 spans 16 amino acids. V dropped 5 bases and J dropped 4 bases, with 20 bases sitting between them. This CDR3 is CASSLSWRGDGYGYTF. CDR3 bases: TGTGCCAGTAGTTTGTCCTGGAGGGGAGATGGCTATGGCTACACCTTC.

V gene TRBV9 combines with J gene TRBJ1-1, with TRBD1 matching over 7 bases. The CDR3 contains 15 residues. Losses at the gene ends were 3 bases for V and 3 bases for J; bases not matched to a gene: 8. Germline V gene sequence: CDR1 SGDLS, CDR2 YYNGEE. CDR3 region: CASSGTDRPDTEAFF. In DNA, the CDR3 is TGTGCCAGCAGCGGAACGGACAGGCCCGACACTGAAGCTTTCTTT. Complete variable domain (other parts from reference TRBV9 and TRBJ1-1): DSGVTQTPKHLITATGQRVTLRCSPRSGDLSVYWYQQSLDQGLQFLIQYYNGEERAKGNILERFSAQQFPDLHSELNLSSLELGDSALYFCASSGTDRPDTEAFFGQGTRLTVV.

Many counts were recorded for this clonotype. This chain connects TRBV7-9 to TRBJ1-1; D might be TRBD1 (6 bases). This CDR3 region has 17 residues. The ends were cut back, 1 base at V and 3 bases at J, with 18 bases in the middle. Looked up from germline, CDR1 is SEHNR and CDR2 is FQNEAQ (reference sequence). The CDR3 sequence: CASSLEGVVGEDTEAFF. In nucleotides, the CDR3 is TGTGCCAGCAGCTTAGAGGGGGTCGTGGGGGAGGACACTGAAGCTTTCTTT. Complete variable domain (other parts from reference TRBV7-9 and TRBJ1-1): DTGVSQNPRHKITKRGQNVTFRCDPISEHNRLYWYRQTLGQGPEFLTYFQNEAQLEKSRLLSDRFSAERPKGSFSTLEIQRTEQGDSAMYLCASSLEGVVGEDTEAFFGQGTRLTVV.

The chain uses TRBV6-2 or TRBV6-3 and TRBJ2-7; TRBD1 matches at 8 bases. Losses at the gene ends were 10 bases for V and 2 bases for J; bases not matched to a gene: 7. This CDR3 is 13 amino acids long. The germline CDR1 and CDR2 sequences are MNHEY and SVGEGT. CDR3 DNA sequence: TGTGCCACCTGGGACAGGCTGACCTACGAGCAGTACGTC. This sequence encodes CATWDRLTYEQYV.

CDR3 in amino acids: CASTKGQFEAFF. In DNA form, the CDR3 reads TGTGCCAGCACTAAGGGACAGTTTGAGGCTTTCTTT. The rearrangement links TRBV25-1 to TRBJ1-1, with TRBD1 matching over 7 bases. Germline V gene sequence: CDR1 MGHDK, CDR2 SYGVNS. The CDR3 is 12 residues long. V trimming: 7 bases; J trimming: 11 bases; junction bases outside the gene matches: 10.